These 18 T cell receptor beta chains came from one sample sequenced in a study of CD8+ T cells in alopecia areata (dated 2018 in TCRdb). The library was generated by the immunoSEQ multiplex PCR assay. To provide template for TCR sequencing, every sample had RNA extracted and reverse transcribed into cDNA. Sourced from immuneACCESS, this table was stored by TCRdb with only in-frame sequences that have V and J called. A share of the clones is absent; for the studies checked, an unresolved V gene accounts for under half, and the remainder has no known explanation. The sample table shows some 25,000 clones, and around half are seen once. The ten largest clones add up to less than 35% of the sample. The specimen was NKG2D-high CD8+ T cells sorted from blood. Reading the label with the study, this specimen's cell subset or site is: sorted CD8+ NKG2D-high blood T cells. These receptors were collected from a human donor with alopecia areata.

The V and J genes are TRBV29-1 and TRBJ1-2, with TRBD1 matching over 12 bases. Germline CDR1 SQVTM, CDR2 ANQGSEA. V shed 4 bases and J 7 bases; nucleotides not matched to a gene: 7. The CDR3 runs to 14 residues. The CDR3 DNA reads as TGCAGCGTTGGTTGGGACAGGGGGCACGGTGGCTACACCTTC. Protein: CSVGWDRGHGGYTF.

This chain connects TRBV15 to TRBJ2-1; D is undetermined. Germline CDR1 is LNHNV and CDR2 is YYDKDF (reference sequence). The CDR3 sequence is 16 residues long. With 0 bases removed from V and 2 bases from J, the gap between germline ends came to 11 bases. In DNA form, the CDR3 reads TGTGCCACCAGCAGAGATCATGCCAGTACCTACAATGAGCAGTTCTTC. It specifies CATSRDHASTYNEQFF.

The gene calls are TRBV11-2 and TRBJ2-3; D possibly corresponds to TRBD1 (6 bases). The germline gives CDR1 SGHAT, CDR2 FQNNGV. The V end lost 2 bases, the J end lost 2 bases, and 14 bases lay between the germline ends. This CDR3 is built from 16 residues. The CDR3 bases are TGTGCCAGCAGCTTATTCAACAGGGAGCCCACAGATACGCAGTATTTT. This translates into CASSLFNREPTDTQYF. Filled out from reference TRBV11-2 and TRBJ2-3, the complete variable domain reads EAGVAQSPRYKIIEKRQSVAFWCNPISGHATLYWYQQILGQGPKLLIQFQNNGVVDDSQLPKDRFSAERLKGVDSTLKIQPAKLEDSAVYLCASSLFNREPTDTQYFGPGTRLTVL.

The CDR3 loop reads CAISEGYSTDTQYF. The CDR3 bases are TGTGCCATCAGTGAGGGCTACAGCACAGATACGCAGTATTTT. V gene TRBV10-3 combines with J gene TRBJ2-3; D remains unclear. The CDR3 spans 14 residues. The germline CDR1 and CDR2 sequences are ENHRY and SYGVKD. Deletions cut 2 bases from V and 0 bases from J, with 6 bases between.

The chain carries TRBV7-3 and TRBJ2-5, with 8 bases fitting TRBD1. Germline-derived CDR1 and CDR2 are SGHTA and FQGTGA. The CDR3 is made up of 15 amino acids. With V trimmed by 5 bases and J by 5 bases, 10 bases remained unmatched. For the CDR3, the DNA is TGTGCCAGCAGCCCATACCCAGGGGGCCAGGAGACCCAGTACTTC. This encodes CASSPYPGGQETQYF.

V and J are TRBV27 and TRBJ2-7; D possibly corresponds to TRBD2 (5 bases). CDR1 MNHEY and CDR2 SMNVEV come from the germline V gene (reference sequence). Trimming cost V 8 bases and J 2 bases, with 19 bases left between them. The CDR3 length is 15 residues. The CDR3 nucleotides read TGTGCCAGCCGGATCGCGGCGGACTTTACCTACGAGCAGTACTTC. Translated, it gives CASRIAADFTYEQYF.

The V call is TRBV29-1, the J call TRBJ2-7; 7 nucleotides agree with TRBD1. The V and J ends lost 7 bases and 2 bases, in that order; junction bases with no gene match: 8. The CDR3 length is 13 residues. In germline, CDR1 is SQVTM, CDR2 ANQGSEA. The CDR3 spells CSAATGYPYEQYF. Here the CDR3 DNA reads TGCAGCGCAGCGACAGGGTACCCCTACGAGCAGTACTTC.

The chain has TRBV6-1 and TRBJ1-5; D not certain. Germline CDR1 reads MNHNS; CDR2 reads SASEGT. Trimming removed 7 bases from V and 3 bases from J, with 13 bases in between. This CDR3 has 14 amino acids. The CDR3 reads CASMPGLLNQPQHF. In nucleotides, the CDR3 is TGTGCCAGCATGCCGGGCTTACTCAATCAGCCCCAGCATTTT.

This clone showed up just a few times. This CDR3 is CASSPSWGNEQFF. The CDR3 DNA reads TGCGCCAGCAGCCCCTCTTGGGGAAATGAGCAGTTCTTC. The chain employs TRBV5-1 and TRBJ2-1; D gene uncertain. The CDR3 loop spans 13 amino acids. Deletions cut 4 bases from V and 7 bases from J, with 12 bases between. Germline lookup yields CDR1 SGHRS and CDR2 YFSETQ.

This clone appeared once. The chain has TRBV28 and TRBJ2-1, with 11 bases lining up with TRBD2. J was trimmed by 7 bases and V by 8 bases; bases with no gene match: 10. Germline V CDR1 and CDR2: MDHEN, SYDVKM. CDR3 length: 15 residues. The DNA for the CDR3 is TGTGCCAGCCGATCCACTAGCGGGAGTCGAAATGAGCAGTTCTTC. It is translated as CASRSTSGSRNEQFF.

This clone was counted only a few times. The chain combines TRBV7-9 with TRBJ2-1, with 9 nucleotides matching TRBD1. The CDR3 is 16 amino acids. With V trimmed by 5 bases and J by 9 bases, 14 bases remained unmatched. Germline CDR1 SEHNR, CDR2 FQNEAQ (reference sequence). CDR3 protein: CASSRTGTGLESEQFF. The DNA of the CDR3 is TGTGCCAGCAGCCGAACCGGGACAGGGCTTGAGAGTGAGCAGTTCTTC.

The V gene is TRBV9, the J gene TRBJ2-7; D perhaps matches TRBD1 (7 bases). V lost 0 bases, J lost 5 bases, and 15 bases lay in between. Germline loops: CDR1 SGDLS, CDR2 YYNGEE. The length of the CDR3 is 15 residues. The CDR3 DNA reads TGTGCCAGCAGCGTAGTGGAGGGGGCCGTCCACGAGCAGTACTTC. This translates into CASSVVEGAVHEQYF.

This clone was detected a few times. CDR3 loop: CASSLDTSGSNEQFF. The DNA for the CDR3 is TGTGCCAGCAGCTTAGATACTAGCGGGAGCAATGAGCAGTTCTTC. The genes are TRBV7-9 and TRBJ2-1; 11 nucleotides match TRBD2. Trimming removed 1 base from V and 6 bases from J; junction bases left unmatched: 2. Germline V lookup: CDR1 SEHNR, CDR2 FQNEAQ (reference sequence). The CDR3 is made up of 15 amino acids.

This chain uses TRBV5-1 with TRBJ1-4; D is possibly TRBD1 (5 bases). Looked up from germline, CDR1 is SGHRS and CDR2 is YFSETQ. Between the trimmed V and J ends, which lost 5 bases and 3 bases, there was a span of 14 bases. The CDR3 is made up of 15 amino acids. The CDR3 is CASSSSRGPNEKLFF. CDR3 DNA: TGCGCCAGCAGTTCCAGTAGGGGTCCTAATGAAAAACTGTTTTTT.

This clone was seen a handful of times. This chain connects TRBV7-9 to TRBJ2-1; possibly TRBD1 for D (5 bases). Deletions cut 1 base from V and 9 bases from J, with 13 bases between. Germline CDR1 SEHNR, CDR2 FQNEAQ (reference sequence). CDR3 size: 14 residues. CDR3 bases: TGTGCCAGCAGCTTAGTCAGTGACAGCAGTGAGCAGTTCTTC. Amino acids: CASSLVSDSSEQFF.

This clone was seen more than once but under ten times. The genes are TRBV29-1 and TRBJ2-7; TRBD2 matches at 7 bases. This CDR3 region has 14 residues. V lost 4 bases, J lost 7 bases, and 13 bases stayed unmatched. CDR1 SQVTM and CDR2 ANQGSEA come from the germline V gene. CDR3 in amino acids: CSVVLASGEREQYF. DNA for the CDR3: TGCAGCGTTGTTCTAGCTAGCGGCGAACGGGAGCAGTACTTC.

The CDR3 sequence is CASSSHVWGGTDTQYF. In nucleotides, the CDR3 is TGTGCCAGCAGCTCACACGTGTGGGGCGGCACAGATACGCAGTATTTT. J is TRBJ2-3 and V is TRBV7-6, with D tentatively TRBD1 (5 bases). The V gene lost 4 bases and the J gene lost 1 base, with 15 bases spanning the gap. This CDR3 has 16 amino acids. CDR1 and CDR2 (germline): SGHVS, FNYEAQ.

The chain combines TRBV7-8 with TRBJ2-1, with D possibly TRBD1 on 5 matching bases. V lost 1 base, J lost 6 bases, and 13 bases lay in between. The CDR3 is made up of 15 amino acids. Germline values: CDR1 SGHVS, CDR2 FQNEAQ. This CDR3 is CASSLGGRVSNEQFF. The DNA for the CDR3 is TGTGCCAGCAGCTTAGGAGGCAGGGTGAGCAATGAGCAGTTCTTC.